This T cell receptor (beta chain) was identified in a study of molecular identifiers for immune sequencing clone quantification. The study, taken as a whole, reports: Should identical TCR molecules share a barcode, the sizes of highly expanded clones could be underestimated. In CMV-specific effectors, clones above 20 copies held over 99% of molecules; naive, under 1%.

Germline V gene lookup returns CDR1 GTSNPN and CDR2 SVGIG (reference sequence). The CDR3 has 11 residues. Bulk TCR libraries were made with methods that had been previously described and with listed TCR primers. TCRdb analysed the PCR reads with MiXCR anew, one entry per CDR3 protein. This sample has some 580,000 distinct CDR3 sequences, with 25% found just once. About this clonotype: What it binds is unknown. The junction departs from the called germline gene at one end, perhaps through a read error.

The source material was naive CD8+ T cells from blood, with Jurkat cell RNA spiked in. Subset reported: FACS-sorted CD8+CD4-CCR7+CD45RA+ naive T cells. The J gene is TRBJ2-1, the V gene TRBV30; D is unclear. The TCR comes from a human donor in good health. Some libraries in this study had Jurkat cell RNA spiked in. The CDR3 reads CALSVGSEQFF. CDR3 sequence (DNA): TGTGCCTTGAGTGTTGGCAGTGAGCAGTTCTTC.